This T cell receptor (beta chain) was sequenced during a study of T-cell memory formation after mild COVID-19. V lost 7 bases and J 3 bases, leaving 13 bases between the germline ends. This CDR3 region has 13 residues. The germline gives CDR1 MNHEY, CDR2 SVGAGI. General study results and limits: Detection of some responders pre-infection suggested pre-existing cross-reactive memory T cells participated. Clones shrinking between day 15 and 85 showed a balanced CD4/CD8 split, and those that grew later tilted toward CD4+. Among contracting clones, CD4+ were mainly CM/EM and CD8+ enriched in EMRA.

Note on this clonotype: Its antigen remains unidentified.

MiXCR, run by TCRdb on the 5' RACE reads, gives a single entry per CDR3 protein. The table includes 190,000 or so distinct CDR3 sequences, 20% to 25% detected once. Sequenced input: PBMCs or a T cell subset sorted from them (not recorded which). The clonotype was recovered from an adult woman who had mild COVID-19 (a few samples of this study predate the infection). Cell type and time point are not known. The rearrangement links TRBV6-5 to TRBJ2-7, with D uncertain. The CDR3 sequence: CASTSDLNYEQYF. CDR3 bases: TGTGCCAGCACTTCGGACCTGAACTACGAGCAGTACTTC.